Presented here are 20 T cell receptor beta chains from one specimen sequenced in a study of beta chain bispecific antibodies for T cell cancers. T cells were expanded from blood mononuclear cells for about 3 days with anti-CD3 OKT3 or CD3/CD28 beads. General study findings and limits: Most targeted TRBV signal came from the leukemia cell line cells, not normal T cells.

TCRdb used MiXCR to reprocess the 5' RACE reads, holding one entry per CDR3 protein. The profile shows roughly 15,000 distinct CDR3 sequences, about 2.2% of them singletons. These TCRs' antigens remain unknown. Sequencing used healthy donor T cells cultured with leukemia cells. The origin of the receptors is a human donor in good health. Some clones in this sample may be carry-over from other donors' samples.

This clonotype has at least ten counts. V usage is TRBV19 and J usage is TRBJ1-2, with TRBD1 as a possible D gene (5 bases). Germline V gene lookup returns CDR1 LNHDA and CDR2 SQIVND (reference sequence). V gave up 7 bases and J gave up 8 bases, with 20 bases separating them. The CDR3 totals 14 residues. The CDR3 nucleotides read TGTGCCAGTATTCCGGGACCTCCCGTTGGGGGCTACACCTTC. The encoded protein is CASIPGPPVGGYTF.

The CDR3 DNA reads TGTGCCAGCAGGGAGGGGGCCGGGTACAATGAGCAGTTCTTC. Amino acids: CASREGAGYNEQFF. V gene TRBV2 combines with J gene TRBJ2-1; maybe TRBD1 (7 bases). This CDR3 is built from 14 residues. Deletions cut 6 bases from V and 4 bases from J, with 13 bases between. Looked up from germline, CDR1 is SNHLY and CDR2 is FYNNEI.

This clonotype was found many times. The chain has TRBV28 and TRBJ2-7; TRBD1 agrees at 8 bases. Germline values: CDR1 MDHEN, CDR2 SYDVKM. Unmatched junction bases numbered 2, after V lost 10 bases and J lost 3 bases. The CDR3 covers 11 residues. The CDR3 coding sequence is TGTGCCATAGACAGGGGCTACGAGCAGTACTTC. Protein sequence: CAIDRGYEQYF.

Many counts were recorded for this clonotype. The chain couples TRBV10-3 to TRBJ2-1; D call uncertain. Germline CDR1 reads ENHRY; CDR2 reads SYGVKD. The V gene lost 1 base and the J gene lost 0 bases, with 16 bases spanning the gap. The CDR3 extends over 18 amino acids. The CDR3 nucleotides are TGTGCCATCAGTGAGTACTTTTCTCGGAGTAGCTCCTACAATGAGCAGTTCTTC. Translating gives CAISEYFSRSSSYNEQFF.

This clonotype was recorded at least ten times. The rearrangement uses TRBV11-2 and TRBJ2-5; TRBD2 matches at 9 bases. Per germline, CDR1 SGHAT and CDR2 FQNNGV. The ends lost 4 bases at V and 0 bases at J; junction bases unmatched: 3. This CDR3 spans 15 amino acids. CDR3 bases: TGTGCCAGCAGCTCTAAGCGGGGGGACCAAGAGACCCAGTACTTC. Residues: CASSSKRGDQETQYF.

This clonotype was seen at least ten times. The V call is TRBV20-1, the J call TRBJ1-2; 9 bases align to TRBD1. Germline CDR1 DFQATT, CDR2 SNEGSKA (reference sequence). Trimming removed 3 bases from V and 4 bases from J; junction bases left unmatched: 15. This CDR3 has 17 residues. The CDR3 sequence is CSASHATGGGVGYGYTF. CDR3 nucleotide sequence: TGCAGTGCTAGCCATGCGACAGGGGGGGGCGTTGGCTATGGCTACACCTTC.

This clonotype appeared many times. The chain uses TRBV6-1 and TRBJ2-7; D ambiguous. Germline-derived CDR1 and CDR2 are MNHNS and SASEGT. The CDR3 sequence is 14 residues long. The ends were cut back, 6 bases at V and 0 bases at J, with 12 bases in the middle. The CDR3 spells CASREIQSSYEQYF. CDR3 DNA: TGTGCCAGCAGGGAAATACAGAGCTCCTACGAGCAGTACTTC.

This clonotype showed up many times. The rearrangement uses TRBV28 and TRBJ1-5; no firm D call. Deletions cut 5 bases from V and 2 bases from J, with 10 bases between. From germline, CDR1 is MDHEN and CDR2 SYDVKM. The CDR3 is 14 residues long. In DNA form, the CDR3 reads TGTGCCAGCAGTCCAAAGGTTGGCAATCAGCCCCAGCATTTT. The encoded protein is CASSPKVGNQPQHF.

This clonotype was detected many times. The V call is TRBV20-1, the J call TRBJ2-2, with 10 bases aligning to TRBD2. CDR3 length equals 16 residues. Looked up from germline, CDR1 is DFQATT and CDR2 is SNEGSKA (reference sequence). Losses at the gene ends were 1 base for V and 6 bases for J; bases not matched to a gene: 8. CDR3: CSARVAGGLGAGELFF. As DNA, the CDR3 is TGCAGTGCTAGAGTAGCGGGGGGCCTGGGGGCCGGGGAGCTGTTTTTT.

This clonotype was found many times. This chain links TRBV13 with TRBJ2-7; the D is unclear. Trimming pared 5 bases from V and 1 base from J, leaving 9 bases between. The CDR3 is made up of 13 amino acids. Germline CDR1 reads PRHDT; CDR2 reads FYEKMQ (reference sequence). In nucleotides, the CDR3 is TGTGCCAGCAGCGGCCCCTCTTCCTACGAGCAGTACTTC. It specifies CASSGPSSYEQYF.

This clonotype appeared many times. The chain has TRBV3-1 and TRBJ1-3; 7 bases are a match to TRBD1. V dropped 2 bases and J dropped 5; count of bases not matched to a gene: 15. The CDR3 runs to 18 residues. Looked up from germline, CDR1 is LGHDT and CDR2 is YNNKEL (reference sequence). CDR3 sequence: CASSQYWTGGYDRNTIYF. The CDR3 region has the DNA TGTGCCAGCAGCCAATACTGGACAGGTGGATACGACAGAAACACCATATATTTT.

This clonotype was observed many times. The chain employs TRBV5-1 and TRBJ2-2; D is unclear. Germline-derived CDR1 and CDR2 are SGHRS and YFSETQ. The V end was cut by 4 bases, the J end by 0 bases, with 13 bases between. The length of the CDR3 is 16 residues. The CDR3 nucleotides are TGCGCCAGCAGCCGTGTCCGGGCTTCGAACACCGGGGAGCTGTTTTTT. Translating gives CASSRVRASNTGELFF.

This clonotype was recorded many times. The rearrangement links TRBV9 to TRBJ2-5, with TRBD2 identical over 10 bases. Germline V CDR1 and CDR2: SGDLS, YYNGEE. V shed 3 bases and J 5 bases; nucleotides not matched to a gene: 7. The CDR3 spans 15 residues. The CDR3 nucleotides are TGTGCCAGCAGCGCACTAGCGGGGCCCGAGGAGACCCAGTACTTC. This sequence encodes CASSALAGPEETQYF.

This clonotype was recorded at least ten times. The CDR3 spells CASSLEVGSGTYHIAQYF. In DNA, the CDR3 is TGTGCCAGCAGTTTAGAAGTGGGGAGCGGGACTTACCACATAGCGCAGTATTTT. The chain couples TRBV12-3 or TRBV12-4 to TRBJ2-3; 7 nucleotides agree with TRBD2. V was clipped by 1 base and J by 10 bases; unmatched bases: 20. The CDR3 is made up of 18 amino acids.

This clonotype was seen repeatedly, ten times or more. This rearrangement joins TRBV27 to TRBJ2-7; D is ambiguous. Germline lookup yields CDR1 MNHEY and CDR2 SMNVEV (reference sequence). V gave up 3 bases and J gave up 0 bases, with 9 bases separating them. The CDR3 sequence is 14 residues long. CDR3 residues: CASSFGPGSYEQYF. The DNA of the CDR3 is TGTGCCAGCAGTTTCGGTCCTGGCTCCTACGAGCAGTACTTC.

This clonotype was counted many times. The rearrangement joins TRBV18 to TRBJ1-4; the D is unclear. V lost 1 base and J lost 4, with 4 bases in between. CDR3 length: 13 amino acids. Per the germline V gene, CDR1 is KGHSH and CDR2 is LQKENI. The chain's CDR3 is CASSPLSNEKLFF. CDR3 DNA: TGTGCCAGCTCACCACTAAGTAATGAAAAACTGTTTTTT.

At least ten counts were recorded for this clonotype. The J gene is TRBJ2-7, the V gene TRBV30; perhaps TRBD1 as D (6 bases). The germline V gene has CDR1 GTSNPN and CDR2 SVGIG (reference sequence). The CDR3 contains 16 residues. V lost 1 base and J lost 6, with 22 bases in between. In nucleotides, the CDR3 is TGTGCCTGGAGTGGGGGAGTACCAGGGGTCTGGGGCGAGCAGTACTTC. It codes for CAWSGGVPGVWGEQYF.

This clonotype was counted many times. The V gene is TRBV15, the J gene TRBJ2-5, with D perhaps matching TRBD1 (5 bases). V shed 0 bases and J shed 4 bases, with 12 bases lying between them. CDR3 length: 15 residues. Germline CDR1 and CDR2: LNHNV and YYDKDF (reference sequence). Here the CDR3 DNA reads TGTGCCACCAGCAGAGACCATCAGGGTGCAGAGACCCAGTACTTC. Translating gives CATSRDHQGAETQYF.

This clonotype was counted many times. The chain uses TRBV6-6 and TRBJ1-2, with TRBD1 identical over 11 bases. The V gene end was trimmed by 2 bases and the J gene end by 2 bases; junction bases not matched to a gene: 1. This CDR3 region has 15 residues. Germline lookup yields CDR1 MNHNY and CDR2 SVGAGI (reference sequence). The CDR3 is CASSYRDRGNYGYTF. The CDR3 DNA follows: TGTGCCAGCAGTTACCGGGACAGGGGGAACTATGGCTACACCTTC.

Ten or more counts support this clonotype. For the CDR3, the DNA is TGTGCCAGCTCACTCATAGGTCTGAACACTGAAGCTTTCTTT. This codes for CASSLIGLNTEAFF. V gene TRBV18 combines with J gene TRBJ1-1; D unresolved. The length of the CDR3 is 14 residues. V dropped 4 bases and J dropped 0 bases, with 9 bases sitting between them. Germline CDR1 and CDR2: KGHSH and LQKENI.